Below are 17 T cell receptor beta chains sequenced from a single sample in a study of identical twins. TCRdb called the 5' RACE reads again in MiXCR, with one record for every CDR3 protein. The sample contains about 530,000 distinct CDR3 sequences, 20% to 25% of which appear only once. The sample was also reused in another study, on yellow fever vaccine responses in identical twins.

Sequencing used CD4+ T cells sorted from blood. These receptors were taken from a woman between 18 and 30 years old in good health.

This clonotype has only a few counts. The rearrangement uses TRBV7-2 and TRBJ1-5, with D perhaps TRBD1 (6 bases). The V end lost 5 bases, the J end lost 5 bases, and 13 bases lay between the germline ends. The CDR3 runs 14 residues. CDR1 and CDR2 from the germline V gene are SGHTA and FQGNSA. The CDR3 bases are TGTGCCAGCAGCCCGCGGGGGGGCGATCAGCCCCAGCATTTT. Its protein product is CASSPRGGDQPQHF.

This clonotype was detected only a few times. The J gene is TRBJ2-5, the V gene TRBV4-2, with D unresolved. The CDR3 sequence is 13 residues long. V gave up 0 bases and J gave up 5 bases, with 7 bases separating them. The germline V gene encodes CDR1 LGHNA and CDR2 YNFKEQ. The CDR3 sequence: CASSQDFRETQYF. The CDR3, as DNA: TGTGCCAGCAGCCAAGATTTTAGGGAGACCCAGTACTTC.

V usage is TRBV12-3 or TRBV12-4 and J usage is TRBJ2-3; D may be TRBD1 or TRBD2 (5 bases each). The CDR3 covers 17 residues. Trimming took 1 base from V and 1 from J, leaving 15 bases between them. The CDR3 DNA sequence: TGTGCCAGCAGTTTAGAACCCGGGGCGGGTGGCACAGATACGCAGTATTTT. Translated: CASSLEPGAGGTDTQYF.

The chain is built from TRBV12-3 or TRBV12-4 and TRBJ2-1; perhaps TRBD2 as D (5 bases). V lost 6 bases and J 3 bases, leaving 9 bases between the germline ends. CDR3 size: 13 residues. This CDR3 reads CASSRAVYNEQFF. CDR3 sequence (DNA): TGTGCCAGCAGCCGAGCGGTCTACAATGAGCAGTTCTTC.

This clonotype showed up just a few times. The chain uses TRBV7-9 and TRBJ2-5; no clear D gene. The V gene's germline CDR1 is SEHNR and CDR2 FQNEAQ (reference sequence). The CDR3 has 15 residues. The V end lost 1 base, the J end lost 5 bases, and 14 bases lay between the germline ends. CDR3 loop: CASSLVPLRAETQYF. DNA for the CDR3: TGTGCCAGCAGCTTAGTGCCCCTTAGGGCGGAGACCCAGTACTTC.

The chain links TRBV19 to TRBJ1-1; possibly TRBD1 for D (5 bases). The V and J ends lost 10 bases and 1 base respectively, with 13 bases between them. The germline V gene has CDR1 LNHDA and CDR2 SQIVND (reference sequence). The CDR3 sequence is 13 residues long. The CDR3 region is CANYRIPNTEAFF. The CDR3 DNA reads as TGTGCCAATTACAGGATTCCGAACACTGAAGCTTTCTTT. Variable domain in full (rest from reference TRBV19 and TRBJ1-1): DGGITQSPKYLFRKEGQNVTLSCEQNLNHDAMYWYRQDPGQGLRLIYYSQIVNDFQKGDIAEGYSVSREKKESFPLTVTSAQKNPTAFYLCANYRIPNTEAFFGQGTRLTVV.

This clonotype was found a few times. The chain recombines TRBV6-5 with TRBJ2-1, with TRBD2 identical over 15 bases. The CDR3 sequence is 16 residues long. V dropped 4 bases and J dropped 7; count of bases not matched to a gene: 5. The V gene's germline CDR1 is MNHEY and CDR2 SVGAGI. CDR3 DNA: TGTGCCAGCAGTTCCCTCGGGACTAGCGGGGGGAATGAGCAGTTCTTC. Its translation is CASSSLGTSGGNEQFF.

CDR3 residues: CASNQGGARTEAFF. CDR3 in DNA: TGTGCCAGCAATCAGGGGGGGGCGCGGACTGAAGCTTTCTTT. The rearrangement uses TRBV6-1 and TRBJ1-1; 7 bases agree with TRBD1. In germline, CDR1 is MNHNS, CDR2 SASEGT. This CDR3 has 14 amino acids. V lost 7 bases to trimming and J lost 5 bases; unmatched junction nucleotides: 10.

The rearrangement links TRBV12-3 or TRBV12-4 to TRBJ2-5; 10 bases are a match to TRBD2. After removal of 6 bases from V and 1 base from J, the junction contained 2 bases not matched to a gene. The CDR3 spans 14 residues. Written as DNA, the CDR3 is TGTGCCAGCAGAAGCGGGAGGGCCCAAGAGACCCAGTACTTC. Translating gives CASRSGRAQETQYF.

This chain joins TRBV12-3 or TRBV12-4 and TRBJ2-4; possibly TRBD1 for D (5 bases). The V end lost 6 bases, the J end lost 7 bases, and 16 bases lay between the germline ends. The CDR3 extends over 14 amino acids. The CDR3 is CASRFGTTVNIQYF. The CDR3 coding sequence is TGTGCCAGCAGATTCGGCACGACAGTCAACATTCAGTACTTC.

This clonotype appeared a few times. The chain recombines TRBV11-2 with TRBJ2-2; 7 bases map to TRBD2. Germline trimming cut 1 base from V and 7 bases from J; bases unmatched to any gene: 9. The CDR3 length is 16 residues. The germline V gene has CDR1 SGHAT and CDR2 FQNNGV. The CDR3 DNA reads as TGTGCCAGCAGCTTAGCGGGAGGTCTCGACGGCGGGGAGCTGTTTTTT. Translated: CASSLAGGLDGGELFF.

The table lists this clonotype with a few counts. The chain couples TRBV9 to TRBJ2-1, with 15 nucleotides matching TRBD2. J gave up 0 bases and V 4 bases, and 8 bases lay outside the gene matches. The germline V gene encodes CDR1 SGDLS and CDR2 YYNGEE. The CDR3 has 19 amino acids. The CDR3 DNA follows: TGTGCCAGCAGCAAATCCGGGACTAGCGGGAGGAGCTCCTACAATGAGCAGTTCTTC. Translating gives CASSKSGTSGRSSYNEQFF.

This clonotype has a handful of counts. The rearrangement joins TRBV3-1 to TRBJ1-1, with D tentatively TRBD1 (5 bases). The CDR3 spans 15 residues. V shed 3 bases and J shed 2 bases, with 13 bases lying between them. In germline, CDR1 is LGHDT, CDR2 YNNKEL (reference sequence). The DNA of the CDR3 is TGTGCCAGCAGCCATGGACGGGGCACAAACACTGAAGCTTTCTTT. It yields the protein CASSHGRGTNTEAFF. Combining the CDR3 with reference TRBV3-1 and TRBJ1-1 gives the whole variable domain DTAVSQTPKYLVTQMGNDKSIKCEQNLGHDTMYWYKQDSKKFLKIMFSYNNKELIINETVPNRFSPKSPDKAHLNLHINSLELGDSAVYFCASSHGRGTNTEAFFGQGTRLTVV.

The chain is built from TRBV12-3 or TRBV12-4 and TRBJ2-1; TRBD2 matches 11 bases. V lost 4 bases, J lost 0 bases, and 5 bases stayed unmatched. This CDR3 is 17 amino acids long. CDR3 nucleotide sequence: TGTGCCAGCAGTTCCCTAGCGGGGGGTCCCTCCTACAATGAGCAGTTCTTC. Protein sequence: CASSSLAGGPSYNEQFF.

The chain recombines TRBV11-2 with TRBJ2-5; D is unresolved. Looked up from germline, CDR1 is SGHAT and CDR2 is FQNNGV. V lost 3 bases to trimming and J lost 3 bases, with 14 bases between them. The CDR3 loop spans 15 amino acids. CDR3: CASSLTPGREETQYF. CDR3 in DNA: TGTGCCAGCAGCTTGACCCCGGGCAGAGAAGAGACCCAGTACTTC.

The table lists this clonotype with a few counts. This sequence joins TRBV7-3 and TRBJ2-3, with TRBD2 identical over 7 bases. Losses at the gene ends were 5 bases for V and 2 bases for J; bases not matched to a gene: 4. The CDR3 is 14 amino acids. Germline assignment: CDR1 SGHTA and CDR2 FQGTGA. In nucleotides, the CDR3 is TGTGCCAGCAGCATAGCGGGCTCCACAGATACGCAGTATTTT. Translated: CASSIAGSTDTQYF.

In this sample, this clonotype turned up a few times. The V and J genes are TRBV12-3 or TRBV12-4 and TRBJ1-4; D unclear. V dropped 4 bases and J dropped 10 bases, with 13 bases sitting between them. The CDR3 length is 13 residues. CDR3 protein: CASSSREEGKLFF. Here the CDR3 DNA reads TGTGCCAGCAGTTCTAGAGAGGAAGGAAAACTGTTTTTT.